The clone carrying this TCR beta chain was recorded only once. Its antigen is unknown. Profiled with immunoSEQ multiplex PCR; TCRdb holds only in-frame clones, not every one. Here the sample spans more than 50,000 clones, roughly 88% being singletons. The data were obtained in a study of OX40 agonist ivuxolimab in advanced cancers. About the study: Aged roughly 23 to 80 with a mean of approximately 57 years, they were approximately 79% male. Three patients responded partially, comprising one with hepatocellular carcinoma and two with cutaneous melanoma.

Study-wide results and limits: Expanded peripheral T cells had an undetermined antigen specificity. CD4+ and CD8+ blood T cells expanded clonally by week 6 at 0.1 to 3.0 mg/kg.

Trimming took 4 bases from V and 0 from J, leaving 10 bases between them. Germline V gene lookup returns CDR1 LNHDA and CDR2 SQIVND (reference sequence). This CDR3 region has 14 residues. The rearrangement uses TRBV19 and TRBJ2-7; D is perhaps TRBD2 (6 bases). Source: CD4+ or CD8+ T cells sorted from blood, taken in a trial of the OX40 agonist ivuxolimab. This clonotype was obtained from an adult with an advanced solid tumor such as melanoma, head and neck, liver or kidney cancer. The CDR3 sequence: CASSTGRPSYEQYF. The CDR3 DNA sequence: TGTGCCAGTAGTACTGGGAGGCCCTCCTACGAGCAGTACTTC.